A single sample gave rise to the 25 T cell receptor beta chains below, sequenced in a study of CD4 T cells in relation to SARS-CoV-2 and coronaviruses. CD4+ T cells from unexposed donors were obtained before the COVID-19 pandemic (2011-2018). The protocol was immunoSEQ multiplex PCR, while the TCRdb copy is restricted to in-frame clones and leaves out a portion. The table lists roughly 71,000 clones, 87% of them singletons. The source material was memory CD4+ T cells from PBMCs. Receptors originate from a human donor in good health.

The chain couples TRBV5-6 to TRBJ1-4; 8 bases align to TRBD1. Trimming removed 1 base from V and 7 bases from J; junction bases left unmatched: 9. CDR3 length: 16 residues. Germline V gives CDR1 SGHDT, CDR2 YYEEEE. For the CDR3, the DNA is TGTGCCAGCAGCTTGTACGGGGGACAGGTCGCTGAAAAACTGTTTTTT. Its protein product is CASSLYGGQVAEKLFF. The full variable domain, its missing parts supplied by reference TRBV5-6 and TRBJ1-4, is DAGVTQSPTHLIKTRGQQVTLRCSPKSGHDTVSWYQQALGQGPQFIFQYYEEEERQRGNFPDRFSGHQFPNYSSELNVNALLLGDSALYLCASSLYGGQVAEKLFFGSGTQLSVL.

This chain links TRBV5-1 with TRBJ2-3; 10 bases match TRBD2. Trimming removed 0 bases from V and 0 bases from J; junction bases left unmatched: 4. The CDR3 length is 17 residues. CDR1 is SGHRS, CDR2 YFSETQ, per germline. The CDR3 is CASSLGTSGVSTDTQYF. In DNA, the CDR3 is TGCGCCAGCAGCTTGGGTACTAGCGGGGTGAGCACAGATACGCAGTATTTT.

V usage is TRBV6-2 or TRBV6-3 and J usage is TRBJ2-1, with TRBD1 matching 9 bases. V shed 6 bases and J 15 bases; nucleotides not matched to a gene: 9. Germline V gene data show CDR1 as MNHEY and CDR2 as SVGEGT. The CDR3 runs 12 residues. CDR3 in DNA: TGTGCCAGCAGCAAGGGACAGGGCTTGTGGTTCTTC. Its translation is CASSKGQGLWFF.

The chain joins TRBV7-2 to TRBJ2-1; perhaps TRBD1 as D (6 bases). Trimming left V 6 bases short and J 5 bases short, with 14 bases between. CDR3 length: 14 amino acids. Germline V CDR1 and CDR2: SGHTA, FQGNSA. The CDR3 nucleotides are TGTGCCAGCAGGCCCGGGACAAACAACAATGAGCAGTTCTTC. The encoded protein is CASRPGTNNNEQFF.

The chain couples TRBV5-1 to TRBJ2-2, with D unclear. The CDR3 totals 15 residues. Germline V CDR1 and CDR2: SGHRS, YFSETQ. Trimming took off 0 bases at V and 1 base at J, with 7 bases between the two ends. The CDR3 is CASSLEFENTGELFF. CDR3 coding DNA: TGCGCCAGCAGCTTGGAGTTCGAGAACACCGGGGAGCTGTTTTTT. Drawing the rest from reference TRBV5-1 and TRBJ2-2, the complete variable domain is KAGVTQTPRYLIKTRGQQVTLSCSPISGHRSVSWYQQTPGQGLQFLFEYFSETQRNKGNFPGRFSGRQFSNSRSEMNVSTLELGDSALYLCASSLEFENTGELFFGEGSRLTVL.

V gene TRBV5-1 combines with J gene TRBJ1-1; tentatively, D is TRBD1 (6 bases). V gave up 4 bases and J gave up 0 bases, with 10 bases separating them. This CDR3 region has 14 residues. The germline V gene encodes CDR1 SGHRS and CDR2 YFSETQ. The CDR3, as DNA: TGCGCCAGCAGCCCCAGGGGCATGAACACTGAAGCTTTCTTT. Protein product: CASSPRGMNTEAFF. Full variable domain (rest looked up from reference TRBV5-1 and TRBJ1-1): KAGVTQTPRYLIKTRGQQVTLSCSPISGHRSVSWYQQTPGQGLQFLFEYFSETQRNKGNFPGRFSGRQFSNSRSEMNVSTLELGDSALYLCASSPRGMNTEAFFGQGTRLTVV.

The chain employs TRBV5-4 and TRBJ1-2; D might be TRBD1 (6 bases). The ends were cut back, 3 bases at V and 11 bases at J, with 20 bases in the middle. The CDR3 is 14 amino acids. Germline CDR1 is SGHNT and CDR2 is YYREEE (reference sequence). The CDR3 region has the DNA TGTGCCAGCAGCTCATGGGCCAGACAGGAGGGATACACCTTC. This gives the protein CASSSWARQEGYTF.

This clone was counted between two and nine times. The rearrangement uses TRBV19 and TRBJ1-5, with TRBD1 as a possible D gene (6 bases). The CDR3 has 13 amino acids. Germline V gene sequence: CDR1 LNHDA, CDR2 SQIVND (reference sequence). Between the trimmed V and J ends, which lost 4 bases and 5 bases, there was a span of 9 bases. This chain's CDR3 is CASSKGEDQPQHF. In nucleotides, the CDR3 is TGTGCCAGTAGTAAGGGGGAGGATCAGCCCCAGCATTTT.

The rearrangement links TRBV12-3 or TRBV12-4 to TRBJ2-5; D possibly uses TRBD1 or TRBD2 (5 bases each). The ends were cut back, 6 bases at V and 2 bases at J, with 10 bases in the middle. The CDR3 is 13 amino acids. CDR3 sequence (DNA): TGTGCCAGCAGGGGGACGGTACAAGAGACCCAGTACTTC. Protein product: CASRGTVQETQYF.

The rearrangement links TRBV5-4 to TRBJ2-1, with 16 bases matching TRBD2. Germline trimming cut 0 bases from V and 9 bases from J; bases unmatched to any gene: 15. The CDR3 is 20 residues long. CDR1 is SGHNT, CDR2 YYREEE, per germline (reference sequence). The CDR3 spells CASSLGPGTSGRAGWGEQFF. The CDR3 DNA sequence: TGTGCCAGCAGCTTGGGACCCGGGACTAGCGGGAGGGCCGGCTGGGGTGAGCAGTTCTTC.

The V and J genes are TRBV30 and TRBJ2-2; TRBD2 aligns across 11 bases. Germline V gives CDR1 GTSNPN, CDR2 SVGIG (reference sequence). The CDR3 is 15 amino acids. Unmatched junction bases numbered 2, after V lost 0 bases and J lost 5 bases. The CDR3 DNA follows: TGTGCCTGGAGTGTATTAGCGGGAGGGACCGGGGAGCTGTTTTTT. It is translated as CAWSVLAGGTGELFF.

The V gene is TRBV6-5, the J gene TRBJ1-2; D uncertain. Between the trimmed V and J ends, which lost 0 bases and 8 bases, there was a span of 7 bases. Germline V lookup: CDR1 MNHEY, CDR2 SVGAGI. The CDR3 extends over 12 amino acids. The CDR3 region is CASSYSRSGYTF. In DNA form, the CDR3 reads TGTGCCAGCAGTTACTCAAGGTCAGGCTACACCTTC.

V is TRBV5-4 and J is TRBJ2-5; TRBD2 matches at 9 bases. The germline gives CDR1 SGHNT, CDR2 YYREEE (reference sequence). The CDR3 is 15 residues long. Trimming at V came to 10 bases and at J to 3 bases, leaving 13 bases not matched to a gene. The CDR3 loop is CASAAGRGGEETQYF. In DNA, the CDR3 is TGTGCCTCAGCTGCGGGGCGGGGGGGCGAAGAGACCCAGTACTTC.

The chain employs TRBV19 and TRBJ2-5; 10 bases fit TRBD2. The V segment lost 5 bases and the J segment 4 bases; nucleotides outside the gene matches: 13. Germline values: CDR1 LNHDA, CDR2 SQIVND (reference sequence). The CDR3 covers 17 residues. CDR3 sequence: CASSGILAGGVRETQYF. In DNA form, the CDR3 reads TGTGCCAGTAGTGGAATATTAGCGGGAGGAGTAAGAGAGACCCAGTACTTC.

The V and J genes are TRBV10-3 and TRBJ2-3, with D maybe TRBD1 (5 bases). This CDR3 has 16 residues. V was shortened by 2 bases and J by 0 bases, with 12 bases between the two germline ends. Per the germline V gene, CDR1 is ENHRY and CDR2 is SYGVKD. For the CDR3, the DNA is TGTGCCATCAGTGAGCTTGGGGCGCTTAGCACAGATACGCAGTATTTT. Protein product: CAISELGALSTDTQYF.

V gene TRBV9 combines with J gene TRBJ1-1; D not resolved. Per the germline V gene, CDR1 is SGDLS and CDR2 is YYNGEE. Trimming stripped 3 bases from V and 0 bases from J, with 6 bases between. The CDR3 totals 13 residues. CDR3 protein: CASSGHMNTEAFF. The CDR3, as DNA: TGTGCCAGCAGCGGTCACATGAACACTGAAGCTTTCTTT.

The chain employs TRBV9 and TRBJ2-3; no reliable D call. Looked up from germline, CDR1 is SGDLS and CDR2 is YYNGEE. CDR3 length: 15 amino acids. With 0 bases removed from V and 0 bases from J, the gap between germline ends came to 8 bases. The CDR3 is CASSVAATSTDTQYF. The CDR3 DNA is TGTGCCAGCAGCGTAGCTGCAACTAGCACAGATACGCAGTATTTT.

The chain carries TRBV28 and TRBJ1-6, with D tentatively TRBD1 (5 bases). Germline loops: CDR1 MDHEN, CDR2 SYDVKM. The CDR3 length is 16 residues. V was cut by 1 base and J by 7 bases, with 14 bases left in between. The CDR3 DNA is TGTGCCAGCAGTTTATTAAGGGGCAGGCTAAATTCACCCCTCCACTTT. This codes for CASSLLRGRLNSPLHF. Full variable domain (rest looked up from reference TRBV28 and TRBJ1-6): DVKVTQSSRYLVKRTGEKVFLECVQDMDHENMFWYRQDPGLGLRLIYFSYDVKMKEKGDIPEGYSVSREKKERFSLILESASTNQTSMYLCASSLLRGRLNSPLHFGNGTRLTVT.

The chain uses TRBV27 and TRBJ2-1; 9 positions agree with TRBD2. The CDR3 covers 14 residues. Trimming took 8 bases from V and 2 from J; bases not matched to a gene: 4. In germline, CDR1 is MNHEY, CDR2 SMNVEV (reference sequence). The CDR3 spells CASGEREAYNEQFF. CDR3 nucleotide sequence: TGTGCCAGCGGAGAGCGGGAGGCCTACAATGAGCAGTTCTTC.

The chain uses TRBV6-5 and TRBJ1-2; 7 bases agree with TRBD1. From germline, CDR1 is MNHEY and CDR2 SVGAGI. CDR3 length equals 15 residues. V shed 5 bases, J shed 4 bases, and the junction held 10 bases outside the gene matches. Here the CDR3 reads CASSPTGEEIYGYTF. In nucleotides, the CDR3 is TGTGCCAGCAGTCCTACAGGGGAAGAGATCTATGGCTACACCTTC.

V and J are TRBV24-1 and TRBJ2-1, with D unresolved. Germline CDR1 reads KGHDR; CDR2 reads SFDVKD. This CDR3 is built from 8 residues. Trimming took 11 bases from V and 9 from J, leaving 4 bases between them. The CDR3 loop is CANPEQFF. The CDR3 DNA is TGTGCCAACCCTGAGCAGTTCTTC.

The genes are TRBV12-3 or TRBV12-4 and TRBJ1-3; D is uncertain. Trimming removed 1 base from V and 4 bases from J, with 5 bases in between. The CDR3 extends over 13 amino acids. CDR3 in amino acids: CASSLVEGNTIYF. The DNA for the CDR3 is TGTGCCAGCAGTTTAGTCGAAGGAAACACCATATATTTT.

This clone showed up just once. The chain couples TRBV28 to TRBJ2-2; TRBD2 is a possible D gene (7 bases). Trimming shortened V by 1 base and J by 9 bases, and 15 bases separated the two germline ends. The CDR3 spans 15 residues. Germline CDR1 MDHEN, CDR2 SYDVKM. The CDR3 DNA is TGTGCCAGCAGTTTATCGGGAACGGGGGGCAGGGAGCTGTTTTTT. Residues: CASSLSGTGGRELFF.

This chain uses TRBV5-1 with TRBJ2-7; maybe TRBD1 (6 bases). Trimming removed 1 base from V and 0 bases from J, with 8 bases in between. Per the germline V gene, CDR1 is SGHRS and CDR2 is YFSETQ. The CDR3 loop spans 14 amino acids. The CDR3 nucleotides read TGCGCCAGCAGCTTGACAGGGTACTCCTACGAGCAGTACTTC. Amino acids: CASSLTGYSYEQYF.

This sequence joins TRBV12-3 or TRBV12-4 and TRBJ1-2; a weak D match, TRBD1 (6 bases). The CDR3 consists of 13 residues. Trimming removed 6 bases at V and 6 bases at J, with 14 bases between. The CDR3 coding sequence is TGTGCCAGCAGGAGCGCGGGGGCGAATGGCTACACCTTC. Its protein product is CASRSAGANGYTF.